A single T cell receptor (beta chain) is shown here with its context. The sample is drawn from a study of control samples from healthy donors and cancer patients. Measured with immunoSEQ multiplex PCR; TCRdb has only the in-frame clones, and not every one. The sample holds roughly 150,000 clones, about 86% seen once. The sequence derives from a man aged 18 to 35 in good health. The sequencing sample was made of blood.

The CDR3 nucleotides read TGTGCCAGCTCTTATTCCTTGAACACTGAAGCTTTCTTT. Its protein is CASSYSLNTEAFF. The genes are TRBV28 and TRBJ1-1; no reliable D call. V lost 8 bases and J lost 0, with 10 bases in between. Germline CDR1 MDHEN, CDR2 SYDVKM. The CDR3 covers 13 residues. The full variable domain, in which reference TRBV28 and TRBJ1-1 provide the parts outside the CDR3, is DVKVTQSSRYLVKRTGEKVFLECVQDMDHENMFWYRQDPGLGLRLIYFSYDVKMKEKGDIPEGYSVSREKKERFSLILESASTNQTSMYLCASSYSLNTEAFFGQGTRLTVV.